The clone carrying this TCR beta chain is a singleton in its sample. These data are taken from a study of blood T cell repertoires in COVID-19. J gave up 1 base and V 3 bases, and 6 bases lay outside the gene matches. Per germline, CDR1 KGHDR and CDR2 SFDVKD. This CDR3 is built from 16 residues. In the authors' workflow: Quantification of nucleated cells was approximated via reference gene primer amplification. The table came from immunoSEQ multiplex PCR; TCRdb's copy has only in-frame clones and leaves some out. The V and J calls and clone size come from that table; D and trimming were worked out from the DNA. The sample consists of roughly 120,000 clones, 75% to 90% of them appearing once.

The clonotype originates from a man in his 70s with active or convalescent COVID-19. This chain connects TRBV24-1 to TRBJ2-7; 9 bases map to TRBD1. The sequenced sample consisted of peripheral blood. CDR3 coding DNA: TGTGCCACCAGTGATCAAGGGACAGGGTCATCCTACGAGCAGTACTTC. Protein product: CATSDQGTGSSYEQYF.